This T cell receptor (beta chain) is drawn from a study of cytomegalovirus exposure and HLA in healthy donors. Comment on this clone: Its antigen remains unknown.

Study results and limitations: Confirmation in vitro established that a few CMV-associated chains were specific for CMV antigens.

The germline V gene encodes CDR1 LGHNA and CDR2 YSLEER. The CDR3 spans 16 residues. V was pared by 2 bases and J by 1 base, with 11 bases between. Both 60 Vbeta primers and 13 Jbeta primers went into the PCR. Data came from immunoSEQ multiplex PCR; TCRdb stores just in-frame clones and leaves some out. Its listing shows over 80,000 clones. This TCR derives from a girl aged 5-17 years in good health and CMV-seropositive. Material: PBMCs. The rearrangement joins TRBV4-3 to TRBJ2-2; unclear D gene. Written as DNA, the CDR3 is TGCGCCAGCAGCCAACCCCCGACGGGGAACACCGGGGAGCTGTTTTTT. Residues: CASSQPPTGNTGELFF.